This TCR beta chain derives from a study of blood T cell repertoires in COVID-19. This table comes from immunoSEQ multiplex PCR, and its TCRdb copy is limited to in-frame clones, with some not included. This sample has over 120,000 clones, with 80% to 85% found just once. This CDR3 is 15 amino acids long. V was cut by 0 bases and J by 7 bases, with 13 bases left in between. Germline-derived CDR1 and CDR2 are MGHRA and YSYEKL. What was sequenced was peripheral blood. The sequence derives from a human donor in a cohort sampled during active COVID-19. The V call is TRBV4-1, the J call TRBJ2-1, with D perhaps matching TRBD2 (6 bases). The CDR3 is CASSQERTTRNEQFF. CDR3 nucleotide sequence: TGCGCCAGCAGCCAAGAGAGGACTACCCGTAATGAGCAGTTCTTC.